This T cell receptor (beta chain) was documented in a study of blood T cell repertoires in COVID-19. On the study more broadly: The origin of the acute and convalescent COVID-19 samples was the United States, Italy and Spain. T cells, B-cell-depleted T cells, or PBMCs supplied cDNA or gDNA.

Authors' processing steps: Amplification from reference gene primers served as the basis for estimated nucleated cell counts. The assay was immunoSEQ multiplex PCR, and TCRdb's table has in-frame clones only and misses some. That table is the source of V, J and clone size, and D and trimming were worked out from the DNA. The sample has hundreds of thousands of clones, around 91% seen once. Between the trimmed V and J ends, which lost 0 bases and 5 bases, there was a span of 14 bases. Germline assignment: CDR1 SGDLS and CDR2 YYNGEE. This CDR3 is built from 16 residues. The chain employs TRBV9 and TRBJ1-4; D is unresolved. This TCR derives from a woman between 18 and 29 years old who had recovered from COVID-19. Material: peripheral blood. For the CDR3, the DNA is TGTGCCAGCAGCGTAGTTACGCCTTCCGGGAATGAAAAACTGTTTTTT. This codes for CASSVVTPSGNEKLFF.